Shown below are 19 T cell receptor beta chains from a single sample sequenced in a study of shared clonotypes between healthy human individuals. Sequencing was performed with immunoSEQ multiplex PCR; in TCRdb, only in-frame clones are kept and a portion is missing. Of about 2.4 million clones listed, under 95% were seen once; the top ten hold more than 0.35%. Material for sequencing was naive CD4+ T cells from PBMCs. Described subset: CD45RA+ positively selected. The receptor source for this set is a man aged 18 to 30 in good health. Some clones in this sample may be carry-over from other donors' samples.

The chain joins TRBV4-1 to TRBJ2-2, with 8 positions matching TRBD2. This CDR3 comprises 16 residues. Losses at the gene ends were 4 bases for V and 4 bases for J; bases not matched to a gene: 8. Germline lookup yields CDR1 MGHRA and CDR2 YSYEKL. The CDR3 region has the DNA TGCGCCAGCAGCCCCCGGGGCCTAGCGGGCACCGGGGAGCTGTTTTTT. The encoded protein is CASSPRGLAGTGELFF.

This sequence joins TRBV7-8 and TRBJ1-1; a possible D gene is TRBD1 (6 bases). V shed 1 base and J shed 8 bases, with 14 bases lying between them. This CDR3 spans 14 amino acids. Germline CDR1 reads SGHVS; CDR2 reads FQNEAQ. The CDR3 is CASSLERGRPEAFF. CDR3 DNA sequence: TGTGCCAGCAGCTTAGAGCGGGGGCGGCCCGAAGCTTTCTTT.

This clone was recorded only once. The chain couples TRBV4-1 to TRBJ2-5; D might be TRBD1 (5 bases). Germline CDR1 and CDR2: MGHRA and YSYEKL. V lost 0 bases, J lost 4 bases, and 12 bases lay in between. There are 15 residues in the CDR3. The DNA for the CDR3 is TGCGCCAGCAGCCAAGATGGCACAGGCGGAGAGACCCAGTACTTC. Protein product: CASSQDGTGGETQYF.

The chain joins TRBV5-1 to TRBJ2-7; 12 nucleotides match TRBD1. The V gene end was trimmed by 3 bases and the J gene end by 5 bases; junction bases not matched to a gene: 6. Germline V gene lookup returns CDR1 SGHRS and CDR2 YFSETQ. This CDR3 is 15 amino acids long. CDR3 nucleotide sequence: TGCGCCAGCAGCTCGGGACAGGGGGCGTTCCACGAGCAGTACTTC. Its translation is CASSSGQGAFHEQYF.

This clone was seen a single time. The CDR3 bases are TGTGCCTGGGCGAAAACAGTGGGCTACACCTTC. It is translated as CAWAKTVGYTF. The chain carries TRBV30 and TRBJ1-2, with D unresolved. Germline assignment: CDR1 GTSNPN and CDR2 SVGIG (reference sequence). V was pared by 5 bases and J by 8 bases, with 12 bases between. The CDR3 has 11 residues. Combining the CDR3 with reference TRBV30 and TRBJ1-2 gives the whole variable domain SQTIHQWPATLVQPVGSPLSLECTVEGTSNPNLYWYRQAAGRGLQLLFYSVGIGQISSEVPQNLSASRPQDRQFILSSKKLLLSDSGFYLCAWAKTVGYTFGSGTRLTVV.

The gene calls are TRBV28 and TRBJ1-1; 7 positions match TRBD1. Trimming at V came to 6 bases and at J to 7 bases, leaving 11 bases not matched to a gene. The CDR3 runs to 14 residues. From germline, CDR1 is MDHEN and CDR2 SYDVKM. The CDR3 DNA sequence: TGTGCCAGCAGGCGGGACAGACCGCAAGGTGAAGCTTTCTTT. Its protein is CASRRDRPQGEAFF.

The gene calls are TRBV5-6 and TRBJ1-2; tentatively, D is TRBD1 (5 bases). Between the trimmed V and J ends, which lost 0 bases and 8 bases, there was a span of 8 bases. This CDR3 has 12 amino acids. Germline V CDR1 and CDR2: SGHDT, YYEEEE. CDR3 nucleotide sequence: TGTGCCAGCAGCTTGGGAGGGGAGGGCTACACCTTC. Translating gives CASSLGGEGYTF.

This chain connects TRBV29-1 to TRBJ2-5; possibly TRBD1 for D (6 bases). CDR3 length: 15 residues. The germline V gene has CDR1 SQVTM and CDR2 ANQGSEA. Trimming pared 5 bases from V and 5 bases from J, leaving 21 bases between. The CDR3 DNA reads as TGCAGCGTTTACGGTCTACAGGGATCTAGGGAGACCCAGTACTTC. Its translation is CSVYGLQGSRETQYF.

The rearrangement links TRBV7-2 to TRBJ1-2; 9 bases map to TRBD1. Germline V CDR1 and CDR2: SGHTA, FQGNSA. V dropped 6 bases and J dropped 5; count of bases not matched to a gene: 13. The CDR3 has 16 amino acids. The DNA of the CDR3 is TGTGCCAGCAGTCAAAGGACAGGGGCCGTTTGGTATGGCTACACCTTC. It encodes CASSQRTGAVWYGYTF.

This sequence joins TRBV28 and TRBJ1-1, with a possible D match to TRBD1 (6 bases). This CDR3 has 11 amino acids. With 6 bases removed from V and 8 bases from J, the gap between germline ends came to 10 bases. Germline V gene lookup returns CDR1 MDHEN and CDR2 SYDVKM. CDR3 amino acids: CASSRGGEAFF. CDR3 coding DNA: TGTGCCAGCAGCCGAGGGGGAGAAGCTTTCTTT.

The chain links TRBV1 to TRBJ2-7; TRBD2, the table's D call, was not compared with the DNA. TRBV1 is a known pseudogene. The CDR3 contains 17 residues. The CDR3 nucleotides are TGCACCAGCAGCCAAGATACGTGGCGGGGCCTTACCTACGAGCAGTACTTC. Translated, it gives CTSSQDTWRGLTYEQYF.

A single count supports this clone. The chain uses TRBV7-2 and TRBJ1-1; D may be TRBD1 (5 bases). The CDR3 is 16 residues long. Germline assignment: CDR1 SGHTA and CDR2 FQGNSA. Trimming cost V 5 bases and J 1 base, with 17 bases left between them. The CDR3 here is CASSRAGWGGNTEAFF. The CDR3 DNA reads as TGTGCCAGCAGCCGTGCAGGTTGGGGCGGGAACACTGAAGCTTTCTTT.

This chain uses TRBV6-1 with TRBJ2-3; the match to TRBD1 covers 8 bases. V dropped 6 bases and J dropped 1; count of bases not matched to a gene: 6. CDR3 length equals 15 residues. Germline CDR1 and CDR2: MNHNS and SASEGT. As DNA, the CDR3 is TGTGCCAGCAGGGATGGACAGGGACGCACAGATACGCAGTATTTT. As protein: CASRDGQGRTDTQYF.

The chain has TRBV27 and TRBJ2-6; 10 positions match TRBD1. This CDR3 region has 18 residues. Germline V CDR1 and CDR2: MNHEY, SMNVEV (reference sequence). Trimming took 5 bases from V and 1 from J; bases not matched to a gene: 8. The CDR3 DNA sequence: TGTGCCAGCAGTCCCGATGGGACAGGGGTTTCTGGGGCCAACGTCCTGACTTTC. Translation gives CASSPDGTGVSGANVLTF.

V and J are TRBV6-6 and TRBJ2-3; 8 nucleotides align to TRBD2. Trimming removed 6 bases from V and 3 bases from J; junction bases left unmatched: 8. The CDR3 contains 15 residues. Per germline, CDR1 MNHNY and CDR2 SVGAGI (reference sequence). CDR3 in DNA: TGTGCCAGCAGGTCGGGAGGGGCAGGGACAGATACGCAGTATTTT. The encoded protein is CASRSGGAGTDTQYF.

This clone was observed a single time. The chain has TRBV14 and TRBJ2-7; possibly TRBD2 for D (8 bases). The germline V gene encodes CDR1 SGHDN and CDR2 FVKESK. Deletions cut 3 bases from V and 2 bases from J, with 20 bases between. The CDR3 sequence is 17 residues long. The CDR3 DNA reads TGTGCCAGCAGCCACGACAGGGAGAGCGGGGGTCCCTACGAGCAGTACTTC. This sequence encodes CASSHDRESGGPYEQYF. Full variable domain (missing parts from reference TRBV14 and TRBJ2-7): EAGVTQFPSHSVIEKGQTVTLRCDPISGHDNLYWYRRVMGKEIKFLLHFVKESKQDESGMPNNRFLAERTGGTYSTLKVQPAELEDSGVYFCASSHDRESGGPYEQYFGPGTRLTVT.

V and J are TRBV14 and TRBJ2-7, with 9 bases identical to TRBD2. Germline V CDR1 and CDR2: SGHDN, FVKESK. The V segment lost 1 base and the J segment 3 bases; nucleotides outside the gene matches: 1. The CDR3 consists of 14 residues. The CDR3 nucleotides are TGTGCCAGCAGCCAAGTGCGGGAGGGCTACGAGCAGTACTTC. Translated: CASSQVREGYEQYF.

This clone was picked up one time. The rearrangement links TRBV7-2 to TRBJ1-2; tentatively, D is TRBD1 (6 bases). The V end lost 1 base, the J end lost 8 bases, and 20 bases lay between the germline ends. CDR3 length equals 16 residues. Germline V gene data show CDR1 as SGHTA and CDR2 as FQGNSA. The CDR3 is CASSLVGSGGSVGYTF. The CDR3 DNA sequence: TGTGCCAGCAGCTTAGTTGGGTCCGGGGGCTCGGTCGGCTACACCTTC.

The rearrangement links TRBV11-1 to TRBJ2-3; the D gene is possibly TRBD2 (6 bases). The CDR3 totals 15 residues. Trimming left V 2 bases short and J 4 bases short, with 13 bases between. From germline, CDR1 is SGHAT and CDR2 FQDESV (reference sequence). CDR3 protein: CASSLRGRGADTQYF. DNA for the CDR3: TGTGCCAGCAGCTTAAGAGGGCGGGGCGCAGATACGCAGTATTTT. Using reference TRBV11-1 and TRBJ2-3 for the parts outside the CDR3, the full variable domain is EAEVAQSPRYKITEKSQAVAFWCDPISGHATLYWYRQILGQGPELLVQFQDESVVDDSQLPKDRFSAERLKGVDSTLKIQPAELGDSAMYLCASSLRGRGADTQYFGPGTRLTVL.